The clone carrying this T cell receptor beta chain showed up many times. The antigen is undetermined. TCRdb recomputed calls from the multiplex PCR reads with MiXCR, one row per CDR3 protein. Of roughly 80,000 distinct CDR3 sequences in the sample, about 20% were seen once. Breast cancer patients provided tissue from their axillary draining lymph nodes. The record originates from a study of breast tumors, draining lymph nodes, adjacent tissues. Broader study findings: Findings are consistent with lymph node origin and intratumoral expansion of most tumor T cells. Compared with lymph nodes, tumors were less diverse; compared with nontumor tissue, more. Luminal-like breast cancer showed significantly higher tumor–nontumor repertoire similarity than basal-like.

The CDR3 runs 13 residues. V lost 2 bases and J 8 bases, leaving 9 bases between the germline ends. Germline assignment: CDR1 MNHEY and CDR2 SVGAGI. This chain links TRBV6-5 with TRBJ1-4; D is possibly TRBD1 (6 bases). Specimen: axillary lymph node tissue. The origin of this receptor is a female donor with breast cancer. Some clones in this sample may be carry-over from other donors' samples. The CDR3 spells CASSYGGREKLFF. CDR3 nucleotide sequence: TGTGCCAGCAGTTACGGGGGGCGCGAAAAACTGTTTTTT.